The TCR beta chain under discussion was sequenced for a study of cytomegalovirus exposure and HLA in healthy donors. This clone was counted only a few times. Its antigen is currently unknown. Study conclusions and caveats: It was assumed in the presence/absence analyses that sequencing depth was roughly uniform across donors.

Germline V CDR1 and CDR2: MNHEY, SVGAGI. The CDR3 is 14 amino acids. V was trimmed by 2 bases and J by 6 bases, leaving 13 bases between them. The PCR used 60 Vbeta and 13 Jbeta primers. Libraries were prepared by immunoSEQ multiplex PCR; TCRdb keeps only in-frame clonotypes and omits some of them. The sample consists of fewer than 130,000 clones, approximately 70% of them appearing once. As for the donors, each was a healthy bone marrow donor. At sampling all donors were nominally healthy, likely with unrecorded immune exposures. The chain carries TRBV6-5 and TRBJ1-1; TRBD1 is a possible D gene (5 bases). The sequence came from a man aged 40-49 years in good health and CMV-seropositive. The specimen was PBMCs. The CDR3 loop reads CASSYQRDGPEAFF. The DNA of the CDR3 is TGTGCCAGCAGTTACCAGCGGGACGGCCCTGAAGCTTTCTTT.